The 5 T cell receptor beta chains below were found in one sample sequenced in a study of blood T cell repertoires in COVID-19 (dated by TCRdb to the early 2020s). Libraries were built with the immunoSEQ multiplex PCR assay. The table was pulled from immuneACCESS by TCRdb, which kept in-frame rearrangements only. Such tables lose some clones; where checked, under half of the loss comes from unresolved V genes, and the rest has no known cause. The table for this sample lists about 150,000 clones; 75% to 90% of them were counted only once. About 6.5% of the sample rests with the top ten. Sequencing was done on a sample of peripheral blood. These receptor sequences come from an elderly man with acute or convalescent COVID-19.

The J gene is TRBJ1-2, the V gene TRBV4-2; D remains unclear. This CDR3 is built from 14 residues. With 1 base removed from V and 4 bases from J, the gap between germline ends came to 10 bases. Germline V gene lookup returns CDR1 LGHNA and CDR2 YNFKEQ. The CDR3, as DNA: TGTGCCAGCAGCCAAGTAGACACGTCCTATGGCTACACCTTC. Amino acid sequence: CASSQVDTSYGYTF.

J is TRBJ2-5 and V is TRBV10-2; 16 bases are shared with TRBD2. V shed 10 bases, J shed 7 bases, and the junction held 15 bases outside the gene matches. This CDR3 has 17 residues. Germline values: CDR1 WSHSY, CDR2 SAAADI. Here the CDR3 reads CATQGLAGGNFIVTQYF. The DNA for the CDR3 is TGCGCCACCCAGGGACTAGCGGGGGGGAACTTCATTGTGACCCAGTACTTC.

In DNA, the CDR3 is TGTGCCAGCAGCTTAGAGCGTACTCGGCGCGGGCCCCAGTACTTC. Encoded protein: CASSLERTRRGPQYF. This sequence joins TRBV7-2 and TRBJ2-5; D is perhaps TRBD2 (5 bases). The length of the CDR3 is 15 residues. V was trimmed by 1 base and J by 9 bases, leaving 18 bases between them. Germline assignment: CDR1 SGHTA and CDR2 FQGNSA.

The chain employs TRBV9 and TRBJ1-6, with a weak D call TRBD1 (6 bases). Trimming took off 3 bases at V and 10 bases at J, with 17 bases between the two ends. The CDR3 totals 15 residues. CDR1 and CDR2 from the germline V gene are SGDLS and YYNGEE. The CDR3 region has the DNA TGTGCCAGCAGCGAGGAGGACAGTTTTAACTCACCCCTCCACTTT. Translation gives CASSEEDSFNSPLHF.

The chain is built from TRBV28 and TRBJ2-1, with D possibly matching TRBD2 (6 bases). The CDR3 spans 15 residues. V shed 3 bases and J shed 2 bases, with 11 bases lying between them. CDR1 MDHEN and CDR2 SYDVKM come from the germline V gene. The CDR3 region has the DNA TGTGCCAGCAGTTTGCGTCGGGGGACCTACAATGAGCAGTTCTTC. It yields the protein CASSLRRGTYNEQFF.